A single sample gave rise to the 30 T cell receptor beta chains below, sequenced in a study of blood T cell repertoires in COVID-19. Using immunoSEQ multiplex PCR, the repertoire was profiled, and TCRdb retains in-frame clones only, with some absent. The table shows 280,000 or so clones, with under 90% occurring only once. The sequenced sample was peripheral blood. The receptors were gathered from a woman aged 45-60 years who had recovered from COVID-19.

This clone was picked up one time. This rearrangement joins TRBV5-4 to TRBJ2-1; D may be TRBD1 (6 bases). The CDR3 is made up of 15 amino acids. V was clipped by 4 bases and J by 4 bases, with 15 bases between them. Germline CDR1 is SGHNT and CDR2 is YYREEE (reference sequence). The CDR3 DNA sequence: TGTGCCAGCAGCCGACAGGATGGCGGATACAATGAGCAGTTCTTC. This sequence encodes CASSRQDGGYNEQFF.

The chain is built from TRBV7-9 and TRBJ1-1, with 7 bases matching TRBD1. Per germline, CDR1 SEHNR and CDR2 FQNEAQ (reference sequence). V trimming: 6 bases; J trimming: 2 bases; junction bases outside the gene matches: 3. This CDR3 region has 13 residues. Here the CDR3 DNA reads TGTGCCAGCAGGAGGGGGCAAAACACTGAAGCTTTCTTT. Encoded protein: CASRRGQNTEAFF.

This clone was seen once. The V call is TRBV10-3, the J call TRBJ2-5; 8 bases are shared with TRBD2. This CDR3 is built from 15 residues. CDR1 and CDR2 (germline): ENHRY, SYGVKD. V was clipped by 3 bases and J by 5 bases; unmatched bases: 8. CDR3 in amino acids: CAISEGTRKSETQYF. CDR3 DNA: TGTGCCATCAGTGAAGGGACTAGGAAATCGGAGACCCAGTACTTC.

J is TRBJ2-1 and V is TRBV27, with TRBD2 matching over 7 bases. CDR1 and CDR2 from the germline V gene are MNHEY and SMNVEV (reference sequence). The CDR3 runs 15 residues. The junction had 8 bases not matched to a gene; V was cut back by 1 base and J by 8 bases. In DNA, the CDR3 is TGTGCCAGCAGTTTATTCGGCGGGGGTTCCGATGAGCAGTTCTTC. This translates into CASSLFGGGSDEQFF.

This chain connects TRBV11-2 to TRBJ2-3; perhaps TRBD1 as D (5 bases). Germline V lookup: CDR1 SGHAT, CDR2 FQNNGV. The CDR3 is 14 amino acids. The V end was cut by 5 bases, the J end by 1 base, with 10 bases between. DNA of the CDR3: TGTGCCAGCAGCCCCCAGGGTGGCACAGATACGCAGTATTTT. Encoded protein: CASSPQGGTDTQYF.

This clone was seen only once. This chain uses TRBV10-3 with TRBJ1-2; a possible D gene is TRBD1 (5 bases). V was shortened by 3 bases and J by 6 bases, with 14 bases between the two germline ends. CDR1 ENHRY and CDR2 SYGVKD come from the germline V gene. The CDR3 is 14 residues long. CDR3 in DNA: TGTGCCATCAGTGACAGGGAATTTGGCGATGGCTACACCTTC. This codes for CAISDREFGDGYTF.

The rearrangement uses TRBV2 and TRBJ2-2; 11 positions agree with TRBD2. The CDR3 spans 16 residues. CDR1 and CDR2 from the germline V gene are SNHLY and FYNNEI. The V gene end was trimmed by 5 bases and the J gene end by 3 bases; junction bases not matched to a gene: 5. Written as DNA, the CDR3 is TGTGCCAGCAGTCTACCTAGCGGGGGGCACACCGGGGAGCTGTTTTTT. Protein product: CASSLPSGGHTGELFF. Based on the CDR3 plus reference TRBV2 and TRBJ2-2, the full variable domain is EPEVTQTPSHQVTQMGQEVILRCVPISNHLYFYWYRQILGQKVEFLVSFYNNEISEKSEIFDDQFSVERPDGSNFTLKIRSTKLEDSAMYFCASSLPSGGHTGELFFGEGSRLTVL.

The V and J genes are TRBV27 and TRBJ2-7; possibly TRBD1 for D (5 bases). Germline V gives CDR1 MNHEY, CDR2 SMNVEV (reference sequence). Trimming cost V 3 bases and J 1 base, with 10 bases left between them. The CDR3 covers 14 residues. CDR3 residues: CASSLSRESYEQYF. CDR3 bases: TGTGCCAGCAGTTTGAGCAGGGAATCCTACGAGCAGTACTTC.

The chain links TRBV5-4 to TRBJ2-1, with 16 bases aligning to TRBD2. CDR1 is SGHNT and CDR2 is YYREEE in the germline V gene (reference sequence). The CDR3 loop spans 18 amino acids. Trimming cost V 4 bases and J 10 bases; bases outside gene matches: 14. DNA of the CDR3: TGTGCCAGCAGCACGGGACTAGCGGGGGGGCCGAGTAAAAACGAGCAGTTCTTC. Translated, it gives CASSTGLAGGPSKNEQFF. The full variable domain, rest sourced from reference TRBV5-4 and TRBJ2-1, is ETGVTQSPTHLIKTRGQQVTLRCSSQSGHNTVSWYQQALGQGPQFIFQYYREEENGRGNFPPRFSGLQFPNYSSELNVNALELDDSALYLCASSTGLAGGPSKNEQFFGPGTRLTVL.

This rearrangement joins TRBV28 to TRBJ2-7; 8 bases agree with TRBD2. Germline values: CDR1 MDHEN, CDR2 SYDVKM. V gave up 9 bases and J gave up 9 bases; unmatched junction bases: 13. CDR3 length equals 13 residues. CDR3 bases: TGTGCCAGACAGAAGATTCGGGGGGGTAGGCAGTACTTC. This translates into CARQKIRGGRQYF.

The chain joins TRBV10-3 to TRBJ2-1, with D tentatively TRBD1 (6 bases). Trimming took 6 bases from V and 4 from J, leaving 10 bases between them. Looked up from germline, CDR1 is ENHRY and CDR2 is SYGVKD. The CDR3 contains 13 residues. The CDR3 DNA reads as TGTGCCATCAGCGTACAGGGATACAATGAGCAGTTCTTC. Translating gives CAISVQGYNEQFF.

The chain recombines TRBV4-2 with TRBJ1-6; the match to TRBD1 covers 9 bases. This CDR3 has 15 amino acids. The germline gives CDR1 LGHNA, CDR2 YNFKEQ. Trimming took 0 bases from V and 6 from J; bases not matched to a gene: 0. The DNA for the CDR3 is TGTGCCAGCAGCCAAGAGACAGGGGGTAATTCACCCCTCCACTTT. Translating gives CASSQETGGNSPLHF.

This clone has a single count. The chain combines TRBV28 with TRBJ1-4; 7 nucleotides agree with TRBD1. V shed 5 bases and J 10 bases; nucleotides not matched to a gene: 10. The CDR3 totals 14 residues. Germline V gives CDR1 MDHEN, CDR2 SYDVKM. The CDR3 DNA sequence: TGTGCCAGCAGTGATGGACAGGTGTTTGGAAAACTGTTTTTT. Translating gives CASSDGQVFGKLFF.

A remark on this clone: The junction differs from germline at one of its ends, possibly a read error. This chain joins TRBV29-1 and TRBJ2-1; 11 positions match TRBD2. Germline CDR1 SQVTM, CDR2 ANQGSEA. This CDR3 spans 15 amino acids. CDR3 coding DNA: TGCAGCGTCGAAGCCGTGGGACTAGCGGTTAGTGAGCAGTTCTTC. Its protein is CSVEAVGLAVSEQFF.

The V and J genes are TRBV30 and TRBJ1-4, with a tentative D call TRBD1 (6 bases). The germline V gene has CDR1 GTSNPN and CDR2 SVGIG (reference sequence). V shed 1 base and J shed 6 bases, with 18 bases lying between them. This CDR3 contains 16 residues. The chain's CDR3 is CAWSATHRALHEKLFF. Written as DNA, the CDR3 is TGTGCCTGGAGTGCAACCCACAGGGCTTTACATGAAAAACTGTTTTTT.

This sequence joins TRBV29-1 and TRBJ1-2, with a tentative D call TRBD1 (6 bases). V was shortened by 7 bases and J by 3 bases, with 15 bases between the two germline ends. The CDR3 is 13 amino acids. Germline-derived CDR1 and CDR2 are SQVTM and ANQGSEA. CDR3 nucleotides: TGCAGCGCCATCCCGGGACATGACTATGGCTACACCTTC. Translation: CSAIPGHDYGYTF.

This clone was seen a few times. This sequence joins TRBV6-2 or TRBV6-3 and TRBJ1-1; D is perhaps TRBD1 (6 bases). V dropped 2 bases and J dropped 4 bases, with 11 bases sitting between them. Germline-derived CDR1 and CDR2 are MNHEY and SVGEGT. This CDR3 is 14 amino acids long. CDR3 bases: TGTGCCAGCAGTTACGTGGCAGGGGTCACTGAAGCTTTCTTT. This codes for CASSYVAGVTEAFF.

The gene calls are TRBV20-1 and TRBJ1-1; D uncertain. With 3 bases removed from V and 7 bases from J, the gap between germline ends came to 9 bases. Germline CDR1 DFQATT, CDR2 SNEGSKA (reference sequence). CDR3 size: 11 residues. The CDR3 nucleotides are TGCAGTGCTAGCCTCCGGGGTGAAGCTTTCTTT. Encoded protein: CSASLRGEAFF.

This sequence joins TRBV7-6 and TRBJ1-2; weak D call: TRBD1 (5 bases). Germline V gives CDR1 SGHVS, CDR2 FNYEAQ. The CDR3 loop spans 15 amino acids. V was cut by 1 base and J by 4 bases, with 13 bases left in between. The CDR3 protein is CASSLVVRVTYGYTF. The CDR3 bases are TGTGCCAGCAGCTTAGTTGTCAGGGTGACCTATGGCTACACCTTC. The whole variable domain, filled in from reference TRBV7-6 and TRBJ1-2, reads GAGVSQSPRYKVTKRGQDVALRCDPISGHVSLYWYRQALGQGPEFLTYFNYEAQQDKSGLPNDRFSAERPEGSISTLTIQRTEQRDSAMYRCASSLVVRVTYGYTFGSGTRLTVV.

The chain employs TRBV5-1 and TRBJ2-1, with TRBD2 identical over 13 bases. V dropped 4 bases and J dropped 7; count of bases not matched to a gene: 8. The CDR3 totals 16 residues. In germline, CDR1 is SGHRS, CDR2 YFSETQ. CDR3 DNA: TGCGCCAGCAGCCCCGGGACTAGCGGGATAGGGAATGAGCAGTTCTTC. It codes for CASSPGTSGIGNEQFF.

V usage is TRBV4-2 and J usage is TRBJ2-1; D perhaps matches TRBD2 (6 bases). V was clipped by 4 bases and J by 7 bases, with 17 bases between them. CDR3 length equals 15 residues. The germline CDR1 and CDR2 sequences are LGHNA and YNFKEQ. CDR3 DNA sequence: TGTGCCAGCAGCCGGGGTGGGGGGTGGTGGAATGAGCAGTTCTTC. This translates into CASSRGGGWWNEQFF.

The V gene is TRBV14, the J gene TRBJ2-7; TRBD1 aligns across 7 bases. The CDR3 is 14 residues long. V was pared by 3 bases and J by 1 base, with 3 bases of the junction left unmatched. Per the germline V gene, CDR1 is SGHDN and CDR2 is FVKESK. The CDR3 DNA follows: TGTGCCAGCAGCCAGACAGGGTCATCCTACGAGCAGTACTTC. Translated, it gives CASSQTGSSYEQYF. The full variable domain, in which reference TRBV14 and TRBJ2-7 provide the parts outside the CDR3, is EAGVTQFPSHSVIEKGQTVTLRCDPISGHDNLYWYRRVMGKEIKFLLHFVKESKQDESGMPNNRFLAERTGGTYSTLKVQPAELEDSGVYFCASSQTGSSYEQYFGPGTRLTVT.

The V call is TRBV2, the J call TRBJ1-2; perhaps TRBD1 as D (5 bases). V was clipped by 7 bases and J by 4 bases, with 10 bases between them. Germline V CDR1 and CDR2: SNHLY, FYNNEI. CDR3 length: 12 amino acids. The CDR3 region has the DNA TGTGCCAGCAACACAGGCCTCTATGGCTACACCTTC. Translation: CASNTGLYGYTF.

The CDR3 protein is CASSLQGEGNTIYF. The CDR3 bases are TGTGCCAGCAGCTTACAGGGGGAGGGAAACACCATATATTTT. The chain has TRBV3-1 (or the pseudogene TRBV3-2) and TRBJ1-3; 8 positions agree with TRBD1. From germline, CDR1 is LGHDT and CDR2 YNNKEL (reference sequence). CDR3 length: 14 amino acids. V gave up 5 bases and J gave up 4 bases; unmatched junction bases: 4.

The chain combines TRBV28 with TRBJ1-4; 7 bases are a match to TRBD1. CDR3 length equals 18 residues. Germline CDR1 is MDHEN and CDR2 is SYDVKM. V dropped 6 bases and J dropped 3; count of bases not matched to a gene: 16. CDR3 protein: CASSPRGAGTAANEKLFF. The CDR3 DNA reads TGTGCCAGCAGCCCAAGGGGTGCCGGGACAGCGGCTAATGAAAAACTGTTTTTT.

The rearrangement links TRBV7-2 to TRBJ2-3, with D uncertain. V lost 1 base and J 1 base, leaving 15 bases between the germline ends. The CDR3 consists of 17 residues. From germline, CDR1 is SGHTA and CDR2 FQGNSA. CDR3 sequence: CASSLVLRISGTDTQYF. The CDR3 DNA reads as TGTGCCAGCAGCTTAGTCTTGAGAATTTCGGGCACAGATACGCAGTATTTT.

This chain links TRBV7-7 with TRBJ1-6, with 8 bases that match TRBD1. This CDR3 has 15 residues. Trimming at V came to 4 bases and at J to 6 bases, leaving 5 bases not matched to a gene. CDR1 SSHAT and CDR2 FNYEAQ come from the germline V gene (reference sequence). CDR3 region: CASSSGDRSNSPLHF. The CDR3 nucleotides are TGTGCCAGCAGCTCCGGGGACAGGAGTAATTCACCCCTCCACTTT.

The chain combines TRBV18 with TRBJ2-7, with 12 bases fitting TRBD2. The trim removed 6 bases at V and 3 bases at J, leaving 12 bases unmatched. The germline V gene has CDR1 KGHSH and CDR2 LQKENI. This CDR3 comprises 17 residues. CDR3 amino acids: CASSRTRTSGEFYEQYF. Here the CDR3 DNA reads TGTGCCAGCTCCCGAACTAGGACTAGCGGGGAATTCTACGAGCAGTACTTC.

CDR3 coding DNA: TGCGCCAGCTCCTCCAGTGGACACATGAAAATGAACACTGAAGCTTTCTTT. It is translated as CASSSSGHMKMNTEAFF. The chain recombines TRBV5-1 with TRBJ1-1, with D possibly matching TRBD1 (5 bases). Germline V gene sequence: CDR1 SGHRS, CDR2 YFSETQ. CDR3 length: 17 amino acids. The V gene lost 7 bases and the J gene lost 0 bases, with 22 bases spanning the gap.

The chain combines TRBV30 with TRBJ1-4; 7 bases are a match to TRBD1. V gave up 0 bases and J gave up 8 bases; unmatched junction bases: 9. This CDR3 is built from 15 residues. CDR1 and CDR2 (germline): GTSNPN, SVGIG (reference sequence). The CDR3 spells CAWSVQGQRREKLFF. Here the CDR3 DNA reads TGTGCCTGGAGTGTACAGGGGCAGAGAAGAGAAAAACTGTTTTTT.